This T cell receptor (beta chain) is drawn from a study of T-cell reconstitution after alpha-beta-depleted transplantation in children (dated by TCRdb to 2016 to 2018). In terms of the full investigation: The study quantitatively tracked T-cell immune reconstitution after TCRalphabeta/CD19-depleted allogeneic hematopoietic cell transplantation in children using TCR repertoire profiling.

Note on this clonotype: The target of this receptor is not known. No per-base quality is available; no much larger clone lies one base away.

Receptor amplification or capture employed PCR. TCRdb names Illumina HiSeq 2500 as the instrument used. Molecular barcoding was employed in the preparation of TCR libraries, with unique molecular identifiers being used to normalize TCRbeta repertoire quantification. The public reads were run again by TCRdb, first through fastp at Q25 and then through MiXCR, and only productive beta chains were kept. Rows with one shared CDR3 protein collapse into an entry with the most common genes and DNA. The sample data list 100,000 to 120,000 distinct CDR3 sequences, and 9% to 12% of these were observed just once. About 8.8% of the sample lies in the top ten. The germline V gene specifies MDHEN as CDR1 and SYDVKM as CDR2. Spanning cysteine to phenylalanine, the CDR3 consists of 17 amino acids. Only the CDR3 DNA stays, 51 bases, in frame from base 1. At the junction V is shortened by 5 bases and J by 0 bases; bases outside the gene matches: 11.

This clonotype originated in a human donor who donated a stem cell graft to a child with acute lymphoblastic leukemia. In this chain, TRBV28 is recombined with TRBJ1-1; the junction holds 8 bases that match TRBD1. This sample comprised PBMCs from the stem cell graft donor, obtained from the stem cell graft. The CDR3 region reads CASSQAGGEAVNTEAFF. The DNA sequence is given as TGTGCCAGCAGTCAGGCAGGGGGCGAGGCGGTGAACACTGAAGCTTTCTTT.